This TCR beta chain was retrieved from a study of PD-L1 blockade in urothelial cancer (dated by TCRdb to about 2017). Context from the whole study: Every patient began therapy in about 2014 and was given atezolizumab 1,200 mg intravenously every 3 weeks. About nine tenths of the roughly 29 patients were males with bladder-origin urothelial cancer, and about 65% of the roughly 30 reported a prior smoking history. An ECOG performance status of 0 or 1 was recorded for the patients, and 0 to 3 prior chemotherapy regimens had been received by the patients. Blood samples were analyzed at 3 weeks after treatment start (second dose) and at 6 weeks after treatment start. Blood samples gave median yields of about 150,000 T cells and 82,636 unique TCRs, along with a median clonality of approximately 0.08. An exploratory multi-omic analysis was conducted of the somatic, immune and clinical correlates of response to PD-L1 blockade with atezolizumab in urothelial cancer. Pretreatment tumor samples, along with matched peripheral blood serially collected before and after atezolizumab treatment, were subjected to TCR sequencing. Durable clinical benefit was defined as a progression-free survival longer than 6 months, and TCR features were additionally tested against progression-free survival and overall survival. In the same patients, pretreatment tumors underwent whole exome sequencing and RNA sequencing in addition to TCR sequencing. Nine patients reached durable clinical benefit, while 20 to 25 patients did not. Just over 28 patients had pretreatment blood TCR-seq, about 25 had at least one posttreatment blood collection, and about 25 had tumor TCR-seq. Points the paper makes about the study in general: Patients with durable benefit showed greater expansion of tumor-associated TCR clones in peripheral blood 3 weeks after starting treatment (n of about 20, p = 0.022). Improved progression-free and overall survival was found to be associated with pretreatment peripheral blood TCR clonality below the median. Because the sample size was small (n ≈ 30) and many of the analyses were exploratory, the results are meant to be hypothesis-generating.

The CDR3 contains 16 residues, cysteine and phenylalanine counted. The DNA shown is the 48-base CDR3, in frame from base 1. The germline V gene provides CDR1 KGHSH and CDR2 LQKENI. V has 3 bases trimmed and J has 6 bases trimmed; junction bases matching no gene number 7. In the case of this clone: The antigen it recognizes is unknown. The sample holds no much larger clone one base away, and base qualities are not on file.

What this sample's time point label stands for: peripheral blood 6 weeks after treatment start. A cohort of approximately 30 patients with locally advanced or metastatic urothelial carcinoma, treated at Memorial Sloan Kettering on a trial protocol, was included. Peripheral blood mononuclear cells were collected from each patient pretreatment and during treatment, giving between 1 and 8 total time points per patient. The Qiagen DNeasy Blood extraction kit was used to purify genomic DNA from total PBMCs and tumor samples. PBMCs were collected pretreatment and during treatment, and were isolated and stored as previously described. Synthetic TCR analog templates were spiked into each PCR to estimate absolute template abundance from read counts. The immunoSEQ assay used bias-controlled V and J gene primers to amplify TCRbeta CDR3 regions from genomic DNA. Sequencing of rearranged TCRbeta segments was performed at approximately 20X coverage. In the authors' own workflow: Clustering was used to correct sequencing errors, and CDR3s were annotated against IMGT so that V, D and J genes could be assigned. Only productive TCRbeta rearrangements were used in downstream analyses, excluding out-of-frame or stop-codon sequences. Clonality was calculated as one minus the Shannon entropy normalized by the log of the number of unique productive sequences. Fisher's exact test with Benjamini-Hochberg correction, at a threshold of adjusted p below 0.01, was used to find clones that differed between time points or between blood and tumor. TCRdb obtained this table from immuneACCESS and retained in-frame rearrangements with V and J assigned. These tables miss some clones; where compared with another copy, unresolved V genes account for less than half of the shortfall, and the remainder is unexplained. V and J calls and clone size come straight from that table; D and trimming were deduced from the DNA. This sample gives roughly 32,000 clones in total; 80% to 90% of them show up just once. The leading ten clones occupy roughly 8% of the sample.

The rearrangement combines TRBV18 with TRBJ1-5, with 11 bases in between that match TRBD1. This sample comprised PBMCs, obtained around atezolizumab (anti-PD-L1) treatment. This TCR was recovered from a man older than 75 with urothelial cancer. For the CDR3, the sequence is CASSPPGQGVSQPQHF. The DNA sequence is as follows: TGTGCCAGCTCACCTCCGGGACAGGGGGTCTCTCAGCCCCAGCATTTT.